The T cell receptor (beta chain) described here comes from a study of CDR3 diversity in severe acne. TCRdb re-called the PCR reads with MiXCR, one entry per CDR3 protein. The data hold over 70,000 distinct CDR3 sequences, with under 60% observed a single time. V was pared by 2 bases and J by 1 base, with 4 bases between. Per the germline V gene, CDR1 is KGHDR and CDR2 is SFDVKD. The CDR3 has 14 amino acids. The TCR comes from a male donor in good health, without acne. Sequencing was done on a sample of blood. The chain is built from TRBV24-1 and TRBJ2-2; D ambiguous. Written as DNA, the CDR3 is TGTGCCACCAGTGATTGGATGAACACCGGGGAGCTGTTTTTT. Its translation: CATSDWMNTGELFF.